This TCR beta chain was recorded in a study of T cells in Graves' hyperthyroidism and ophthalmopathy. Broader study findings: A median roughly six months before onset, the model predicted ophthalmopathy.

In its sample, this clonotype was seen many times. No antigen is known for it. Patients showing uncontrolled infection, other autoimmune disease, pregnancy or lactation were ineligible. The study based diagnoses on clinical symptoms, serum thyroxine and TRAb, thyroid ultrasound and orbital computed tomography. Amplification of TCR beta CDR3 regions was performed using RNA transcripts as template. The TCR CDR3 first-round RT-PCR relied on the HTBI primer set. TCRdb ran MiXCR on the multiplex PCR reads and lists one entry per CDR3 protein. The data show roughly 700,000 distinct CDR3 sequences, with 14% seen just once and 9.5% to 13% held by the top ten. Per the germline V gene, CDR1 is SQVTM and CDR2 is ANQGSEA. The CDR3 covers 14 residues. Losses at the gene ends were 2 bases for V and 7 bases for J; bases not matched to a gene: 8.

Input material: blood. The source is a woman aged 18-30 years with Graves' hyperthyroidism. The V gene is TRBV29-1, the J gene TRBJ2-1; TRBD2 matches at 7 bases. CDR3 DNA: TGCAGCGTTGAACCCCGAGCGGGAAGGAATGAGCAGTTCTTC. Translating gives CSVEPRAGRNEQFF.